The 8 T cell receptor beta chains given below trace back to one sample, sequenced in a study of technical replicates of blood from a few donors. The repertoire was sequenced with immunoSEQ multiplex PCR; TCRdb's copy has only in-frame clones and lacks some. The table includes more than 95,000 clones, 95% detected once. Material: T cells isolated from PBMCs. Source of these receptors: a human donor in good health.

The rearrangement links TRBV14 to TRBJ2-7; 13 positions match TRBD2. Germline V gene data show CDR1 as SGHDN and CDR2 as FVKESK. This CDR3 region has 17 residues. V lost 1 base to trimming and J lost 6 bases; unmatched junction nucleotides: 9. In nucleotides, the CDR3 is TGTGCCAGCAGCCAAGCCGACGGACTAGCGGGGGCACGCGAGCAGTACTTC. Translating it yields CASSQADGLAGAREQYF.

This chain connects TRBV7-2 to TRBJ2-5, with 8 bases that match TRBD1. The germline V gene encodes CDR1 SGHTA and CDR2 FQGNSA. This CDR3 is 18 amino acids long. The V and J ends lost 2 bases and 0 bases, in that order; junction bases with no gene match: 11. CDR3 sequence (DNA): TGTGCCAGCAGCTTATCCCTTTTCCGGGACAGGTACCAAGAGACCCAGTACTTC. It encodes CASSLSLFRDRYQETQYF.

This chain joins TRBV7-9 and TRBJ1-2; 7 bases map to TRBD1. Germline loops: CDR1 SEHNR, CDR2 FQNEAQ (reference sequence). This CDR3 has 13 amino acids. V shed 5 bases and J 4 bases; nucleotides not matched to a gene: 4. Written as DNA, the CDR3 is TGTGCCAGCAGCACTGGGACAGCCTATGGCTACACCTTC. Protein product: CASSTGTAYGYTF.

This chain joins TRBV7-9 and TRBJ2-7; possible D gene TRBD2, 7 bases. Per the germline V gene, CDR1 is SEHNR and CDR2 is FQNEAQ (reference sequence). The CDR3 covers 16 residues. Between the trimmed V and J ends, which lost 0 bases and 4 bases, there was a span of 16 bases. The CDR3 loop reads CASSLAPRAGAYEQYF. The DNA of the CDR3 is TGTGCCAGCAGCTTAGCCCCGCGGGCGGGGGCGTACGAGCAGTACTTC.

V usage is TRBV6-1 and J usage is TRBJ2-7, with 10 positions matching TRBD2. This CDR3 is built from 15 residues. J lost 3 bases, V lost 2 bases, and 4 bases had no gene match. Germline-derived CDR1 and CDR2 are MNHNS and SASEGT. CDR3 protein: CASSEWRTSGYEQYF. In DNA, the CDR3 is TGTGCCAGCAGTGAATGGAGGACTAGCGGCTACGAGCAGTACTTC.

The rearrangement uses TRBV10-2 and TRBJ2-1; 8 nucleotides match TRBD2. CDR3 length: 16 residues. V was clipped by 3 bases and J by 7 bases; unmatched bases: 11. Germline V gene sequence: CDR1 WSHSY, CDR2 SAAADI. The CDR3 DNA sequence: TGCGCCAGCAGTGACCTGGCGGTAGCGGGATTGAATGAGCAGTTCTTC. It translates to CASSDLAVAGLNEQFF.

The chain uses TRBV5-4 and TRBJ2-5; possibly TRBD2 for D (6 bases). Trimming pared 6 bases from V and 4 bases from J, leaving 22 bases between. Germline lookup yields CDR1 SGHNT and CDR2 YYREEE (reference sequence). This CDR3 comprises 16 residues. In DNA, the CDR3 is TGTGCCAGCACCCAATCTTCCGGGAGCGGCGGAGAGACCCAGTACTTC. It yields the protein CASTQSSGSGGETQYF.

This rearrangement joins TRBV11-2 to TRBJ2-5; TRBD2 agrees at 11 bases. The trim removed 4 bases at V and 3 bases at J, leaving 4 bases unmatched. Germline V gene sequence: CDR1 SGHAT, CDR2 FQNNGV. CDR3 length equals 15 residues. The CDR3 DNA reads TGTGCCAGCAGCTCCCCGGGACTAGCGGAAGAGACCCAGTACTTC. Protein: CASSSPGLAEETQYF.